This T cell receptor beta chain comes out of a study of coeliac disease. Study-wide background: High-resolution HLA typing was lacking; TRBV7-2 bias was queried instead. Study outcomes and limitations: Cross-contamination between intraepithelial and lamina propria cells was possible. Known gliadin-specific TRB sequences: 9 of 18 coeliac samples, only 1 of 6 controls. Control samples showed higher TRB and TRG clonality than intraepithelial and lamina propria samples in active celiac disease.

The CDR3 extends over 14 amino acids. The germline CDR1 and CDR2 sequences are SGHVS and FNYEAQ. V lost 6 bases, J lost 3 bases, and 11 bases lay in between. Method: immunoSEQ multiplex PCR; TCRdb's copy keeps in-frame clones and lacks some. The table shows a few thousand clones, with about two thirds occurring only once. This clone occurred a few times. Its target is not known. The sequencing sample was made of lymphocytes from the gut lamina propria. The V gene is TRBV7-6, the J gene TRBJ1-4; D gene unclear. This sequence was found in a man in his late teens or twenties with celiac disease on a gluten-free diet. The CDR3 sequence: CASRPGLANEKLFF. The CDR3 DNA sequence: TGTGCCAGCAGACCGGGGTTAGCTAATGAAAAACTGTTTTTT.